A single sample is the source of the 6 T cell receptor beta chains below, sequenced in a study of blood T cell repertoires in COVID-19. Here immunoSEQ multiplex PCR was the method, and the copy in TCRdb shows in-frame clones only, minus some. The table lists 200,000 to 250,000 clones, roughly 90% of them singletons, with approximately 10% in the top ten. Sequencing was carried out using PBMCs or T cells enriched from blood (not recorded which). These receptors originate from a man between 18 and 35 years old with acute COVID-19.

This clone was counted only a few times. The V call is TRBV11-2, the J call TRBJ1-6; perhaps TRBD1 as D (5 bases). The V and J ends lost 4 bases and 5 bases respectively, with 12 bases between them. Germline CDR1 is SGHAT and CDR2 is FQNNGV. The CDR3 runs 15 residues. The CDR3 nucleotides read TGTGCCAGCAGCTCTCAGGGTGGGGATAATTCACCCCTCCACTTT. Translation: CASSSQGGDNSPLHF.

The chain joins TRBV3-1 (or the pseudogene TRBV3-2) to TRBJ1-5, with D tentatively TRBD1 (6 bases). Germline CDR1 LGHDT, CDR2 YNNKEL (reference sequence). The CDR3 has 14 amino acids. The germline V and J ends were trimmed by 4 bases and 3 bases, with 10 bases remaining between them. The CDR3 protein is CASSLGQPNQPQHF. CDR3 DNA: TGTGCCAGCAGCCTAGGACAGCCCAATCAGCCCCAGCATTTT.

The CDR3 nucleotides read TGTGCCAGTCGCTTGGCTGGTGAAGCTTTCTTT. Encoded protein: CASRLAGEAFF. This sequence joins TRBV19 and TRBJ1-1, with D unclear. CDR3 length: 11 amino acids. V was shortened by 8 bases and J by 7 bases, with 11 bases between the two germline ends. Germline V gene data show CDR1 as LNHDA and CDR2 as SQIVND (reference sequence).

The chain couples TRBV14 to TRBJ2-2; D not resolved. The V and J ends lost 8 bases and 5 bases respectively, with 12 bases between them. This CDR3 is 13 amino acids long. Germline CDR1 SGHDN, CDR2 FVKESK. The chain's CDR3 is CASYTPGTGELFF. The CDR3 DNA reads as TGTGCCAGCTATACACCAGGAACCGGGGAGCTGTTTTTT.

The CDR3 sequence is CASSPSLAGANTGELFF. DNA for the CDR3: TGTGCCAGCAGCCCATCGTTAGCGGGAGCGAACACCGGGGAGCTGTTTTTT. J is TRBJ2-2 and V is TRBV4-2; 9 positions agree with TRBD2. V was pared by 4 bases and J by 0 bases, with 6 bases of the junction left unmatched. CDR1 is LGHNA and CDR2 is YNFKEQ in the germline V gene. The CDR3 covers 17 residues.

The CDR3: CASRNTGSTNEKLFF. The CDR3 DNA sequence: TGTGCCAGCAGAAACACAGGTTCAACTAATGAAAAACTGTTTTTT. The rearrangement links TRBV28 to TRBJ1-4; maybe TRBD1 (5 bases). CDR3 length: 15 amino acids. The V gene lost 6 bases and the J gene lost 0 bases, with 11 bases spanning the gap. Per the germline V gene, CDR1 is MDHEN and CDR2 is SYDVKM. The full variable domain, in which reference TRBV28 and TRBJ1-4 provide the parts outside the CDR3, is DVKVTQSSRYLVKRTGEKVFLECVQDMDHENMFWYRQDPGLGLRLIYFSYDVKMKEKGDIPEGYSVSREKKERFSLILESASTNQTSMYLCASRNTGSTNEKLFFGSGTQLSVL.